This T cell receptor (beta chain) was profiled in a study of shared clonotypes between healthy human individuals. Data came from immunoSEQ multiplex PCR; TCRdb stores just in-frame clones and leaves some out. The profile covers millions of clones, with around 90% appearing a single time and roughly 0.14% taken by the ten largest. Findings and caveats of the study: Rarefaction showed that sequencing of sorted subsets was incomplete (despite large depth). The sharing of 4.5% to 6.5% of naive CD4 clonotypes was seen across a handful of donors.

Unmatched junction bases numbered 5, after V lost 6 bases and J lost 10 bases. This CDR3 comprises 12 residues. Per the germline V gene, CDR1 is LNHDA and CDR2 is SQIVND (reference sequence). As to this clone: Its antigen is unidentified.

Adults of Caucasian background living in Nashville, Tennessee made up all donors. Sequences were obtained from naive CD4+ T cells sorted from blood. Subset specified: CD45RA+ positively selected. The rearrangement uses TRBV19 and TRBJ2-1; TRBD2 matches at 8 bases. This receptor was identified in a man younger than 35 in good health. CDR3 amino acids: CASSGLAGEQFF. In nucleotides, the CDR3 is TGTGCCAGTAGCGGACTAGCAGGGGAGCAGTTCTTC.